This T cell receptor (beta chain) comes out of a study of T cell clonality in common variable immunodeficiency. The CDR3 runs to 13 residues. The V and J ends lost 2 bases and 3 bases respectively, with 8 bases between them. Germline V gives CDR1 SGHRS, CDR2 YFSETQ. A remark on this clone: Its target is unknown. The read ends 3 residues shy of where the CDR3 ends; the end is completed using the germline J gene.

Equal genomic DNA amounts from CVID and control samples were sequenced. Here immunoSEQ multiplex PCR was the method, and the copy in TCRdb shows in-frame clones only, minus some. In total the sample includes around 28,000 clones, none of them seen once. Study results and caveats: In common variable immunodeficiency, TCR beta chains reportedly carried fewer deletions and N-nucleotide insertions. Authors noted CVID clonality's cause needs subpopulation repertoire sequencing. Compared with controls, CVID subjects had fewer shared TCRbeta clones.

Both groups were predominantly of Caucasian heritage. Sequencing used peripheral blood mononuclear cells. The gene calls are TRBV5-1 and TRBJ1-1, with D perhaps matching TRBD1 (6 bases). The origin of this receptor is a human donor with common variable immunodeficiency. CDR3 DNA (partial): TGCGCCAGCAGCTTACAGGGCGACACTGAA. Translated: CASSLQGDTE. The full CDR3 reads CASSLQGDTEAFF.